This T cell receptor beta chain originates from a study of T cells after yellow fever vaccination. The overall study: SMART-Seq v4 Ultra Low Input prepared libraries from low-cell fractions.

Researchers made TCR cDNA using 5'RACE template switching, and this step added a universal primer site and UMIs. TCRdb redid the calling of the 5' RACE reads with MiXCR, one entry per CDR3 protein. The table has about 220,000 distinct CDR3 sequences, approximately 6.7% seen once; the top ten hold 1% to 1.2%. This clonotype was found many times. This receptor was taken from a man aged 25-40 years who received the YFV17D yellow fever vaccine. Source: CD4+ T cells sorted from PBMCs, taken on the day of the yellow fever booster vaccination.

The CDR3 loop reads CASSDSGYNEQFF. Here the CDR3 DNA reads TGTGCCAGCAGTGACTCGGGATACAATGAGCAGTTCTTC. This chain links TRBV6-4 with TRBJ2-1; D remains ambiguous. Trimming removed 0 bases from V and 4 bases from J, with 4 bases in between. CDR3 size: 13 residues. In germline, CDR1 is MRHNA, CDR2 SNTAGT.